This T cell receptor (beta chain) comes out of a study of CD8 T cells in ankylosing spondylitis. The study, taken as a whole, reports: Several highly homologous variants made up a TCR beta motif that seemed to typify ankylosing spondylitis blood. Significant enrichment of disease-linked clones was reported in matched ankylosing spondylitis synovial fluid.

Libraries for TCR beta were made by quantitative 5'-RACE with molecular barcodes. TCRdb redid the calling of the 5' RACE reads with MiXCR, one entry per CDR3 protein. This sample yields roughly 240,000 distinct CDR3 sequences, of which 8% to 10% are seen a single time; 4.5% to 5% belongs to the top ten. This clonotype was seen repeatedly, ten times or more. Its target is unknown. This CDR3 has 16 amino acids. CDR1 and CDR2 from the germline V gene are DFQATT and SNEGSKA (reference sequence). V gave up 5 bases and J gave up 3 bases, with 21 bases separating them. The chain has TRBV20-1 and TRBJ2-3; the D gene is possibly TRBD2 (6 bases). Sequencing was done on a sample of blood, either unsorted or a sorted T cell fraction (not recorded which). This receptor was taken from a female donor with ankylosing spondylitis or in good health (not recorded which). The CDR3 is CSAPLFGGDGTDTQYF. DNA for the CDR3: TGCAGTGCTCCCCTGTTCGGGGGAGACGGGACAGATACGCAGTATTTT.